This TCR beta chain comes out of a study of blood T cell repertoires in COVID-19. The method was immunoSEQ multiplex PCR; TCRdb's version includes in-frame clones alone and lacks a portion of them. This table has about 140,000 clones, about 83% appearing once. CDR1 is SNHLY, CDR2 FYNNEI, per germline. The V gene end was trimmed by 6 bases and the J gene end by 3 bases; junction bases not matched to a gene: 6. CDR3 length: 15 amino acids. The chain is built from TRBV2 and TRBJ2-3, with 10 bases that match TRBD2. The sequenced sample consisted of peripheral blood. The clonotype comes from a man over 45 with acute or convalescent COVID-19. The CDR3 region is CASSLGAGGTDTQYF. CDR3 DNA: TGTGCCAGCAGCTTGGGAGCGGGGGGGACAGATACGCAGTATTTT.